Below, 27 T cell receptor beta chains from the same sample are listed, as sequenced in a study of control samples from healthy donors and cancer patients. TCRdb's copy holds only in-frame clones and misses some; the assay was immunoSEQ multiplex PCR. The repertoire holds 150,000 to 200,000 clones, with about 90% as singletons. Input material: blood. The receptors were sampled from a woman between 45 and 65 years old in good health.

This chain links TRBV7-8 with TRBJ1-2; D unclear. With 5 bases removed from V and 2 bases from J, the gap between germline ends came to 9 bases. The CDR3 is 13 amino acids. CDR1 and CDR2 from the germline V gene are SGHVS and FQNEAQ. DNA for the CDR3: TGTGCCAGCAGCCCGGACCGGAACTATGGCTACACCTTC. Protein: CASSPDRNYGYTF.

CDR3 sequence reads: CASQTGRPDQPQHF. CDR3 DNA: TGTGCCTCCCAGACAGGGCGTCCTGATCAGCCCCAGCATTTT. V gene TRBV19 combines with J gene TRBJ1-5; the match to TRBD1 covers 7 bases. Germline CDR1 reads LNHDA; CDR2 reads SQIVND (reference sequence). Trimming at V came to 11 bases and at J to 5 bases, leaving 12 bases not matched to a gene. The CDR3 consists of 14 residues.

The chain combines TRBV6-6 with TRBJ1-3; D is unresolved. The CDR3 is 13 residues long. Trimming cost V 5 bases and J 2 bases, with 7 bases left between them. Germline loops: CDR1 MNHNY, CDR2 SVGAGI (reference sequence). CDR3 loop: CASSPGPGNTIYF. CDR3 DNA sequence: TGTGCCAGCAGTCCTGGGCCTGGAAACACCATATATTTT.

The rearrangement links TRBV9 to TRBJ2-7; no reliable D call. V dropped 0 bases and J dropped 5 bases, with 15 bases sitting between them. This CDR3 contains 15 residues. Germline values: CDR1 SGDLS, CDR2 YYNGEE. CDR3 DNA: TGTGCCAGCAGCGTAGCAGCGACCGAACGCGACGAGCAGTACTTC. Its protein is CASSVAATERDEQYF.

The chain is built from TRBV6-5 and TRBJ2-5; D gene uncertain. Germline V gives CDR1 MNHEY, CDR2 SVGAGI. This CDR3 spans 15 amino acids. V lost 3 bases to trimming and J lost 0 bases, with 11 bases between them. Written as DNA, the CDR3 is TGTGCCAGCAGTTATTCCCCATCGTACCAAGAGACCCAGTACTTC. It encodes CASSYSPSYQETQYF.

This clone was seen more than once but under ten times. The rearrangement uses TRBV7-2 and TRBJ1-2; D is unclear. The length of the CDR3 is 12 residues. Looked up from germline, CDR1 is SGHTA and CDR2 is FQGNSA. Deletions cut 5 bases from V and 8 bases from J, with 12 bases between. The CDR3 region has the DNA TGTGCCAGCAGCCCAGATGGTGGAGGCTACACCTTC. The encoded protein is CASSPDGGGYTF.

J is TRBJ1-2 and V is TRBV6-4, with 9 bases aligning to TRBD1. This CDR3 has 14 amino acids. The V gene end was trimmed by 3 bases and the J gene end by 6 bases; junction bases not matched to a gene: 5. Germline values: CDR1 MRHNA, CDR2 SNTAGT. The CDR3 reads CASSESGTGNGYTF. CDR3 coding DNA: TGTGCCAGCAGTGAGTCCGGGACAGGGAATGGCTACACCTTC.

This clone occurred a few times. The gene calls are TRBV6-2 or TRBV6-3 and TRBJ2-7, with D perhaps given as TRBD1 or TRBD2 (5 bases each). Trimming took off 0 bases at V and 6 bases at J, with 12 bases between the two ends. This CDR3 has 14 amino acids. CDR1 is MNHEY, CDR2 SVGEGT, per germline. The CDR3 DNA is TGTGCCAGCAGTTACTCGGGGGTCCTCGTCGAGCAGTACTTC. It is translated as CASSYSGVLVEQYF.

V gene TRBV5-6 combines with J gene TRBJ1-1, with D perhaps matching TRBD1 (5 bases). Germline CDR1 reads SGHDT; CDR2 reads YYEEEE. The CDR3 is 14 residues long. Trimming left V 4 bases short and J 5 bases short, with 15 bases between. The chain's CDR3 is CASSTPGRRTEAFF. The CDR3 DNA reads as TGTGCCAGCAGCACTCCGGGGCGGAGGACTGAAGCTTTCTTT.

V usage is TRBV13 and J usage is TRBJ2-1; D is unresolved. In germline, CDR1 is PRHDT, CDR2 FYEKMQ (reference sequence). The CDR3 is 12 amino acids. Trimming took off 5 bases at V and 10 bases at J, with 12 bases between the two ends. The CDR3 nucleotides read TGTGCCAGCAGCCCTTCCCCTCCCGAGCAGTTCTTC. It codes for CASSPSPPEQFF.

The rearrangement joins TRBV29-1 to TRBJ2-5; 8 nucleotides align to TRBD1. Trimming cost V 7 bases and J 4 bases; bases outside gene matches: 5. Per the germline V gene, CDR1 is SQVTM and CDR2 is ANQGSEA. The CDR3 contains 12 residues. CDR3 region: CSAGDRRETQYF. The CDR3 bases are TGCAGCGCCGGGGACAGGCGAGAGACCCAGTACTTC.

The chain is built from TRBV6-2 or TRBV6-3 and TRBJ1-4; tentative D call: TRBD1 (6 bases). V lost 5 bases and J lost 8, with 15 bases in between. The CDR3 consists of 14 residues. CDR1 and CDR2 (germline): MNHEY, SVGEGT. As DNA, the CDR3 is TGTGCCAGCAGTGGAGGGGGGGAAGGAGAAAAACTGTTTTTT. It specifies CASSGGGEGEKLFF.

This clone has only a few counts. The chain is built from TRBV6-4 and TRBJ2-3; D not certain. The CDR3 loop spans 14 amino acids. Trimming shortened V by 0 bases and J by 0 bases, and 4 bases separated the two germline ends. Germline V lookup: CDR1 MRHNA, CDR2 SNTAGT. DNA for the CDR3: TGTGCCAGCAGTGACTCAGGGAGCACAGATACGCAGTATTTT. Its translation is CASSDSGSTDTQYF.

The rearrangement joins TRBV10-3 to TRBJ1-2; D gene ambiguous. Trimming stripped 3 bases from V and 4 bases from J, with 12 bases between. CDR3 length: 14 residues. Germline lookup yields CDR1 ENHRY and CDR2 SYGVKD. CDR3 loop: CAISEAAGLYGYTF. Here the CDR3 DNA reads TGTGCCATCAGTGAAGCAGCCGGCCTCTATGGCTACACCTTC.

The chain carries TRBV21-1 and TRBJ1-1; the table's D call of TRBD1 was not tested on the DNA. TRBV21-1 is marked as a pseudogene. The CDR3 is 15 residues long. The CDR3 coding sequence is TGTGCCAGCAGCAAAGAGACAGGGATGAACACTGAAGCTTTCTTT. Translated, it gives CASSKETGMNTEAFF.

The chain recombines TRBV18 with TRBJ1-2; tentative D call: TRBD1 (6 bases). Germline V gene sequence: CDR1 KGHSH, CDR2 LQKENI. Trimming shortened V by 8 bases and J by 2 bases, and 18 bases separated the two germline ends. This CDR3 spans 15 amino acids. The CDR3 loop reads CASDGLRTENYGYTF. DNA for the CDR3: TGTGCCAGCGACGGACTGCGGACAGAAAACTATGGCTACACCTTC.

CDR3 sequence: CASSLNRGPDEGEQYF. The CDR3 region has the DNA TGTGCCAGCAGCTTAAACAGGGGGCCCGATGAGGGCGAGCAGTACTTC. This rearrangement joins TRBV13 to TRBJ2-7; 9 bases map to TRBD1. Germline CDR1 is PRHDT and CDR2 is FYEKMQ (reference sequence). V was pared by 2 bases and J by 6 bases, with 11 bases of the junction left unmatched. The CDR3 is made up of 16 amino acids.

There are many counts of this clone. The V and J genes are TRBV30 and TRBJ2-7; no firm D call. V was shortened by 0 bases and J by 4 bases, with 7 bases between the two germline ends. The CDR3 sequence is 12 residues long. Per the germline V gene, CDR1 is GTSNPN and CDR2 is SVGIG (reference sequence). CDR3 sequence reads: CAWSVGGYEQYF. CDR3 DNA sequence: TGTGCCTGGAGTGTAGGTGGGTACGAGCAGTACTTC.

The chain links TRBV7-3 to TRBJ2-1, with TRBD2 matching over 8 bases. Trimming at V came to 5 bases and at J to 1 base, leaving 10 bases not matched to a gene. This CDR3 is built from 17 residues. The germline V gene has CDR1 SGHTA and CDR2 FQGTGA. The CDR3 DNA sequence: TGTGCCAGCAGCATCCGGGGGGGCCCGGGGTCCTACAATGAGCAGTTCTTC. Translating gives CASSIRGGPGSYNEQFF.

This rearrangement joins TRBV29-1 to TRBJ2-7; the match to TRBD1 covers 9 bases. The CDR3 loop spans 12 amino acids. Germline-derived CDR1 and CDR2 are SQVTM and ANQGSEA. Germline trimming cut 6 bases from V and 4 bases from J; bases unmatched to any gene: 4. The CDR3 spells CSVGTGFYEQYF. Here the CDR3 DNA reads TGCAGCGTCGGGACAGGGTTTTACGAGCAGTACTTC.

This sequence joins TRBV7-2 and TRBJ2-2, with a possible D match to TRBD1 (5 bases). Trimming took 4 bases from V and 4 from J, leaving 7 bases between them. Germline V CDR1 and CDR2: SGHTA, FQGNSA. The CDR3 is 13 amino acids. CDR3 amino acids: CASSSQGTGELFF. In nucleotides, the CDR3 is TGTGCCAGCAGCTCCCAGGGCACCGGGGAGCTGTTTTTT.

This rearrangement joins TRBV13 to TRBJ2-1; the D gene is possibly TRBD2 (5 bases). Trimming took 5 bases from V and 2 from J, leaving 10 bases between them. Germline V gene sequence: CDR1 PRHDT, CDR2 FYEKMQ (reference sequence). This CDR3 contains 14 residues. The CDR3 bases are TGTGCCAGCAGCCCCCAGCGGACCTACAATGAGCAGTTCTTC. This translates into CASSPQRTYNEQFF.

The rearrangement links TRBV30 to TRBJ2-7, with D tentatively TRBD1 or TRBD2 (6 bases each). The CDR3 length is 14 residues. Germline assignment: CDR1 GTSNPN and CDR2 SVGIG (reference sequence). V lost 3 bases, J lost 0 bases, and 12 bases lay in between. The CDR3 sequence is CAWRVRGLSYEQYF. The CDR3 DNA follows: TGTGCCTGGAGGGTCAGGGGACTCTCCTACGAGCAGTACTTC.

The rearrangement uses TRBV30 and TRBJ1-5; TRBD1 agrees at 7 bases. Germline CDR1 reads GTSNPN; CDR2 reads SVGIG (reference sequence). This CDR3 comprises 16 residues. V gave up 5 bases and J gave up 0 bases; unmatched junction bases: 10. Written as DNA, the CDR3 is TGTGCCTGGTCCCGGGAGGGGGCCTATAGCAATCAGCCCCAGCATTTT. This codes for CAWSREGAYSNQPQHF.

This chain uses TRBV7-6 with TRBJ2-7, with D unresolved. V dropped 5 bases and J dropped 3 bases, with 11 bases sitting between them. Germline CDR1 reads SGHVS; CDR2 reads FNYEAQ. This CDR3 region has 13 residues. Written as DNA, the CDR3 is TGTGCCAGCAGCCGCTCGGATGACTACGAGCAGTACTTC. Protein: CASSRSDDYEQYF.

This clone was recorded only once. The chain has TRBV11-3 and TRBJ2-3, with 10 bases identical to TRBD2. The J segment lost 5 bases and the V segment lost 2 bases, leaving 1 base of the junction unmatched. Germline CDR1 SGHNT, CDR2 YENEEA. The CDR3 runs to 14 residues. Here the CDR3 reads CASSLRTSGDTQYF. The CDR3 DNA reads TGTGCCAGCAGCTTAAGGACTAGCGGAGATACGCAGTATTTT.

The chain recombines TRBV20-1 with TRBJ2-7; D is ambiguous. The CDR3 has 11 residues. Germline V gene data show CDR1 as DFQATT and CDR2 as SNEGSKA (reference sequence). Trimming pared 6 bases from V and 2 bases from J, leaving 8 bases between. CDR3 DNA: TGCAGTGCCCCGGAAGCCTACGAGCAGTACTTC. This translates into CSAPEAYEQYF.